This T cell receptor (beta chain) is from a study of shared clonotypes between healthy human individuals. Study overall: For every donor, three CD4 naive, three CD4 memory, two CD8 naive and one CD8 memory plates were used.

The CDR3 is made up of 18 amino acids. With 6 bases removed from V and 0 bases from J, the gap between germline ends came to 20 bases. The germline V gene encodes CDR1 SNHLY and CDR2 FYNNEI. Whole-study results and caveats: Sequencing of the sorted subsets was shown by rarefaction to be incomplete despite large depth. An expected dependence of interdonor clonotype sharing on sequencing depth was noted.

Using about 0.2 ug DNA, tens of thousands of T cell genomes, the sorted-subset replicate PCRs were run. TCRdb keeps only in-frame clones here, not all; method: immunoSEQ multiplex PCR. The sample has over a million clones, roughly 97% seen once. Of note for this clone: No antigen is known for it.

This receptor was taken from a man aged 25 to 45 in good health. The chain combines TRBV2 with TRBJ2-2; possible D gene TRBD2, 6 bases. Sequenced input: naive CD4+ T cells sorted from blood. This sample's subset: CD45RA+ positively selected. The CDR3 DNA is TGTGCCAGCAGCGCTCCCATCGCGGGACCGGCGAACACCGGGGAGCTGTTTTTT. This encodes CASSAPIAGPANTGELFF.